The 14 T cell receptor beta chains below all came from one sample that was sequenced in a study of T cells in Graves' hyperthyroidism and ophthalmopathy. The investigators amplified TCR beta CDR3 regions from RNA transcripts. HTBI primers were used for first-round RT-PCR of the TCR CDR3. TCRdb called the multiplex PCR reads again in MiXCR, with one record for every CDR3 protein. The data hold 650,000 to 850,000 distinct CDR3 sequences, with roughly a sixth observed a single time. The sequenced material came from blood. The origin of the receptors is a woman aged 45-65 years with Graves' hyperthyroidism that later progressed to Graves' ophthalmopathy.

This clonotype was seen repeatedly, ten times or more. The genes are TRBV12-5 and TRBJ1-6; D possibly corresponds to TRBD1 (6 bases). The CDR3 contains 17 residues. V was trimmed by 5 bases and J by 1 base, leaving 15 bases between them. Germline CDR1 and CDR2: LGHNT and FRNRAP. CDR3 residues: CASGPSSRGSYNSPLHF. CDR3 sequence (DNA): TGTGCTAGTGGTCCTTCGTCGAGGGGGTCCTATAATTCACCCCTCCACTTT.

This chain links TRBV18 with TRBJ2-5; 10 bases are a match to TRBD1. The CDR3 runs to 15 residues. The germline V gene encodes CDR1 KGHSH and CDR2 LQKENI. The J segment lost 4 bases and the V segment lost 3 bases, leaving 5 bases of the junction unmatched. The CDR3 region has the DNA TGTGCCAGCTCACCTGAGACAGGGGGCGGAGAGACCCAGTACTTC. This translates into CASSPETGGGETQYF. The variable domain in full, completed from reference TRBV18 and TRBJ2-5, reads NAGVMQNPRHLVRRRGQEARLRCSPMKGHSHVYWYRQLPEEGLKFMVYLQKENIIDESGMPKERFSAEFPKEGPSILRIQQVVRGDSAAYFCASSPETGGGETQYFGPGTRLLVL.

The genes are TRBV20-1 and TRBJ1-2; a possible D gene is TRBD1 (6 bases). V was clipped by 0 bases and J by 2 bases, with 10 bases between them. Germline CDR1 is DFQATT and CDR2 is SNEGSKA (reference sequence). This CDR3 region has 14 residues. The CDR3 region is CSAREYRVNYGYTF. For the CDR3, the DNA is TGCAGTGCTAGAGAATACAGGGTAAACTATGGCTACACCTTC.

The table lists this clonotype with many counts. This chain joins TRBV3-1 and TRBJ1-1; 7 nucleotides match TRBD1. V was clipped by 4 bases and J by 4 bases; unmatched bases: 3. Germline V gene lookup returns CDR1 LGHDT and CDR2 YNNKEL (reference sequence). The length of the CDR3 is 13 residues. The CDR3 sequence: CASSLGQLTEAFF. CDR3 in DNA: TGTGCCAGCAGCCTGGGACAGCTCACTGAAGCTTTCTTT.

This clonotype was found many times. The chain is built from TRBV12-3 or TRBV12-4 and TRBJ1-1; no definite D call. The CDR3 length is 12 residues. V was shortened by 2 bases and J by 1 base, with 2 bases between the two germline ends. The CDR3 nucleotides read TGTGCCAGCAGTTTAAAGAACACTGAAGCTTTCTTT. It specifies CASSLKNTEAFF.

In this sample, this clonotype turned up many times. The chain joins TRBV20-1 to TRBJ2-7, with 7 bases that match TRBD1. The CDR3 is 18 amino acids. The germline V gene encodes CDR1 DFQATT and CDR2 SNEGSKA (reference sequence). The trim removed 6 bases at V and 5 bases at J, leaving 25 bases unmatched. The CDR3 is CSAPIPKQGGRNPHEQYF. CDR3 DNA sequence: TGCAGTGCACCCATACCCAAGCAAGGGGGCAGGAACCCCCACGAGCAGTACTTC.

The table lists this clonotype with a few counts. The CDR3 DNA is TGTGCCAGCAGCGCGGACAGGGCAATCGACGAGCAGTACTTC. Translation: CASSADRAIDEQYF. The rearrangement uses TRBV27 and TRBJ2-7; TRBD1 matches 8 bases. CDR3 length: 14 residues. The germline V gene has CDR1 MNHEY and CDR2 SMNVEV (reference sequence). V trimming: 6 bases; J trimming: 5 bases; junction bases outside the gene matches: 9.

The table lists this clonotype with many counts. This chain links TRBV27 with TRBJ1-1, with 10 bases that match TRBD1. The trim removed 3 bases at V and 2 bases at J, leaving 0 bases unmatched. CDR3 size: 14 residues. The V gene's germline CDR1 is MNHEY and CDR2 SMNVEV (reference sequence). The CDR3 DNA sequence: TGTGCCAGCAGTTTGACAGGGGGCAACACTGAAGCTTTCTTT. This codes for CASSLTGGNTEAFF.

For the CDR3, the DNA is TGCGCCAGCAGCTTGGACCCCCCGACAGGCCTCTCTGGAAACACCATATATTTT. Translated: CASSLDPPTGLSGNTIYF. The chain joins TRBV5-1 to TRBJ1-3; weak D call: TRBD1 (6 bases). This CDR3 is 18 amino acids long. Trimming pared 0 bases from V and 0 bases from J, leaving 16 bases between. The germline V gene encodes CDR1 SGHRS and CDR2 YFSETQ.

The chain recombines TRBV6-1 with TRBJ2-7; 8 bases line up with TRBD2. The CDR3 is 14 amino acids. J gave up 1 base and V 6 bases, and 5 bases lay outside the gene matches. The germline CDR1 and CDR2 sequences are MNHNS and SASEGT. The CDR3 is CASSNGGASYEQYF. The CDR3, as DNA: TGTGCCAGCAGCAACGGGGGGGCGTCCTACGAGCAGTACTTC.

This clonotype was recorded many times. The chain links TRBV11-1 to TRBJ2-3; D is ambiguous. V lost 1 base, J lost 0 bases, and 8 bases lay in between. Germline CDR1 is SGHAT and CDR2 is FQDESV (reference sequence). This CDR3 has 15 residues. The DNA for the CDR3 is TGTGCCAGCAGCTTAGTTCGGGTGAGCACAGATACGCAGTATTTT. This translates into CASSLVRVSTDTQYF.

This clonotype was recorded at least ten times. J is TRBJ1-2 and V is TRBV10-3, with D possibly TRBD1 on 6 matching bases. The CDR3 is 14 amino acids. Germline CDR1 and CDR2: ENHRY and SYGVKD. V lost 5 bases, J lost 7 bases, and 17 bases lay in between. CDR3 DNA sequence: TGTGCCATCAGTCCCTACACAGGGTTTGGTGGCTACACCTTC. As protein: CAISPYTGFGGYTF.

The V gene is TRBV15, the J gene TRBJ1-2, with 7 positions matching TRBD1. CDR3 length: 13 amino acids. CDR1 is LNHNV, CDR2 YYDKDF, per germline (reference sequence). V shed 1 base and J 4 bases; nucleotides not matched to a gene: 0. The CDR3 spells CATSRGDSYGYTF. In DNA form, the CDR3 reads TGTGCCACCAGCAGAGGGGACAGCTATGGCTACACCTTC.

This chain joins TRBV7-2 and TRBJ2-5, with 8 bases that match TRBD2. V lost 0 bases, J lost 5 bases, and 8 bases stayed unmatched. The length of the CDR3 is 16 residues. CDR1 is SGHTA and CDR2 is FQGNSA in the germline V gene. The CDR3 DNA reads TGTGCCAGCAGCTTAGCGTACGGGGGGGGGTGGGAGACCCAGTACTTC. Residues: CASSLAYGGGWETQYF.